These T cell receptor beta chains were read from a single sample in a study of blood T cells in healthy people across ages. TCRdb processed the 5' RACE reads anew with MiXCR; each CDR3 protein has one entry. The sample consists of fewer than 950,000 distinct CDR3 sequences, roughly 34% of them appearing once. What was sequenced was blood. The source of these receptors is a man aged 18 to 35 in good health. Both conserved end residues are part of each CDR3. Each record gives: J gene, V gene, CDR3 protein.

TRBJ1-5 TRBV6-2/TRBV6-3 CASSSTRDQPQHF
TRBJ1-2 TRBV20-1 CSASSNRGSYGYTF
TRBJ1-2 TRBV12-3/TRBV12-4 CASNPSGWRPANYGYTF
TRBJ2-7 TRBV6-2/TRBV6-3 CASSYSRGPEQYF
TRBJ1-5 TRBV19 CASSRWASSNQPQHF
TRBJ1-1 TRBV4-3 CASSHQGSPNTEAFF
TRBJ1-5 TRBV28 CASSSNQGFGNQPQHF
TRBJ1-1 TRBV7-9 CASSFGGFEAFF
TRBJ1-5 TRBV20-1 CSASAGLYSNQPQHF
TRBJ2-5 TRBV7-2 CASSSPGLAEVETQYF
TRBJ2-1 TRBV15 CATSDQGRTYNEQFF
TRBJ2-5 TRBV5-5 CASSWVEQETQYF
TRBJ1-4 TRBV6-5 CASRRDRVKEKLFF
TRBJ2-1 TRBV5-1 CASSPRGRGLFNEQFF
TRBJ1-6 TRBV12-3/TRBV12-4 CASSLQGYGVNSPLHF
TRBJ2-1 TRBV7-2 CASSLGLASSFQFF
TRBJ1-2 TRBV9 CASSGAGYTF
TRBJ2-7 TRBV29-1 CSVETEGANYEQYF
TRBJ2-7 TRBV28 CASSSRGGLSSYNEQYF
NA TRBV5-6 CASSLGLGQQETQYF
TRBJ1-2 TRBV2 CASTEGAGVNYGYTF
TRBJ1-1 TRBV7-2 CVSSPGPSNTEAFF
TRBJ2-3 TRBV4-1 CASSQEWVPTQYF
TRBJ2-5 TRBV29-1 CSVEPEQGSIETQYF
TRBJ1-6 TRBV4-3 CASSQEKPDINNSPLHF
TRBJ2-1 TRBV7-9 CASSHGTHNEQFF
TRBJ1-2 TRBV7-9 CASSLEAAALYGYTF
TRBJ2-1 TRBV4-2 CASSEFSGAGVSNEQFF
TRBJ2-1 TRBV29-1 CSALLLPARANNEQFF
TRBJ2-1 TRBV4-3 CASSQALAAPQETQFF